The 23 T cell receptor beta chains reported below all come from one sample, sequenced in a study of somatic mutations in cytotoxic T cells in rheumatoid arthritis. TCRdb's copy holds only in-frame clones and misses some; the assay was immunoSEQ multiplex PCR. The table records roughly 11,000 clones, roughly 85% of them present only once. Specimen: CD8+ T cells sorted from blood. These receptors were taken from an adult with rheumatoid arthritis.

V is TRBV30 and J is TRBJ2-3; D is undetermined. Trimming left V 8 bases short and J 6 bases short, with 6 bases between. The CDR3 has 9 residues. CDR1 and CDR2 from the germline V gene are GTSNPN and SVGIG (reference sequence). CDR3 nucleotides: TGTGCCACAGCGGATACGCAGTATTTT. This encodes CATADTQYF.

J is TRBJ2-7 and V is TRBV9; the D is unclear. Per germline, CDR1 SGDLS and CDR2 YYNGEE. V shed 4 bases and J shed 5 bases, with 16 bases lying between them. The CDR3 length is 14 residues. CDR3 in amino acids: CASSPPGPQDEQYF. The CDR3 coding sequence is TGTGCCAGCAGCCCACCGGGTCCCCAGGACGAGCAGTACTTC.

This sequence joins TRBV9 and TRBJ2-2, with TRBD1 matching 8 bases. The CDR3 is 16 amino acids. V was clipped by 3 bases and J by 5 bases; unmatched bases: 9. Per the germline V gene, CDR1 is SGDLS and CDR2 is YYNGEE. The CDR3 spells CASSGLSGGGTGELFF. Written as DNA, the CDR3 is TGTGCCAGCAGCGGGCTTTCAGGGGGCGGAACCGGGGAGCTGTTTTTT.

V gene TRBV5-4 combines with J gene TRBJ2-1; no definite D call. Trimming stripped 4 bases from V and 6 bases from J, with 8 bases between. This CDR3 is 12 amino acids long. CDR1 and CDR2 from the germline V gene are SGHNT and YYREEE (reference sequence). This CDR3 reads CASSQFSNEQFF. CDR3 coding DNA: TGTGCCAGCAGCCAATTTTCCAATGAGCAGTTCTTC.

J is TRBJ2-1 and V is TRBV18, with D possibly being TRBD2 (6 bases). This CDR3 has 17 amino acids. V was shortened by 1 base and J by 9 bases, with 22 bases between the two germline ends. CDR1 and CDR2 (germline): KGHSH, LQKENI. The CDR3 spells CASSPHPPEGRGGEQFF. The CDR3 DNA sequence: TGTGCCAGCTCACCACACCCGCCGGAGGGACGCGGTGGTGAGCAGTTCTTC.

V is TRBV27 and J is TRBJ2-7; D not resolved. The V end lost 4 bases, the J end lost 0 bases, and 4 bases lay between the germline ends. The CDR3 covers 12 residues. Germline V gives CDR1 MNHEY, CDR2 SMNVEV (reference sequence). The CDR3 protein is CASSSNSYEQYF. The CDR3 DNA sequence: TGTGCCAGCAGTTCCAACTCCTACGAGCAGTACTTC.

The J gene is TRBJ2-7, the V gene TRBV27; 10 nucleotides match TRBD2. J gave up 6 bases and V 2 bases, and 7 bases lay outside the gene matches. Per the germline V gene, CDR1 is MNHEY and CDR2 is SMNVEV (reference sequence). This CDR3 has 15 amino acids. The CDR3 reads CASSLIPSGSGEQYF. The DNA of the CDR3 is TGTGCCAGCAGTTTAATCCCTAGCGGGAGCGGCGAGCAGTACTTC.

The chain is built from TRBV9 and TRBJ2-2; 10 positions match TRBD2. J gave up 7 bases and V 2 bases, and 11 bases lay outside the gene matches. CDR1 is SGDLS and CDR2 is YYNGEE in the germline V gene. CDR3 length equals 17 residues. CDR3 protein: CASSVRAAGGPVGELFF. The CDR3 bases are TGTGCCAGCAGCGTCCGGGCAGCGGGAGGGCCGGTCGGGGAGCTGTTTTTT.

The CDR3 DNA reads TGTGCCAGCAGTTACGGGGGACAGCTTGAAGCTTTCTTT. Translating gives CASSYGGQLEAFF. V and J are TRBV6-5 and TRBJ1-1; 7 bases line up with TRBD1. Germline V gives CDR1 MNHEY, CDR2 SVGAGI. The CDR3 covers 13 residues. J gave up 7 bases and V 2 bases, and 4 bases lay outside the gene matches.

The genes are TRBV29-1 and TRBJ2-1; 13 positions agree with TRBD2. Germline loops: CDR1 SQVTM, CDR2 ANQGSEA. J was trimmed by 8 bases and V by 4 bases; bases with no gene match: 20. The CDR3 totals 19 residues. Here the CDR3 DNA reads TGCAGCGTTGGGGGGCTCAGGACTAGCGGGAGTGTATTTGGGGATGAGCAGTTCTTC. Translating it yields CSVGGLRTSGSVFGDEQFF.

This chain joins TRBV9 and TRBJ2-5; D is ambiguous. Between the trimmed V and J ends, which lost 3 bases and 3 bases, there was a span of 12 bases. This CDR3 contains 14 residues. Germline assignment: CDR1 SGDLS and CDR2 YYNGEE. This chain's CDR3 is CASSASRGEETQYF. The DNA for the CDR3 is TGTGCCAGCAGCGCCTCCAGAGGAGAAGAGACCCAGTACTTC. Variable domain in full (rest from reference TRBV9 and TRBJ2-5): DSGVTQTPKHLITATGQRVTLRCSPRSGDLSVYWYQQSLDQGLQFLIQYYNGEERAKGNILERFSAQQFPDLHSELNLSSLELGDSALYFCASSASRGEETQYFGPGTRLLVL.

This chain links TRBV6-5 with TRBJ1-1; no firm D call. Germline lookup yields CDR1 MNHEY and CDR2 SVGAGI. The germline V and J ends were trimmed by 0 bases and 1 base, with 6 bases remaining between them. The CDR3 sequence is 14 residues long. The CDR3 DNA reads TGTGCCAGCAGTTACTCTGGGGAGAACACTGAAGCTTTCTTT. It translates to CASSYSGENTEAFF.

This chain connects TRBV13 to TRBJ2-3, with 9 bases aligning to TRBD1. CDR1 is PRHDT, CDR2 FYEKMQ, per germline (reference sequence). This CDR3 is built from 16 residues. V dropped 5 bases and J dropped 2; count of bases not matched to a gene: 8. The CDR3 bases are TGTGCCAGCAGCGGAGGGCGGGACAGGGCCACAGATACGCAGTATTTT. Its protein is CASSGGRDRATDTQYF.

This rearrangement joins TRBV5-5 to TRBJ2-1; TRBD2 aligns across 8 bases. Trimming took 5 bases from V and 8 from J; bases not matched to a gene: 12. Germline V gives CDR1 SGHKS, CDR2 YYEKEE (reference sequence). The CDR3 covers 15 residues. The CDR3 protein is CASSPPGLEDYEQFF. CDR3 in DNA: TGTGCCAGCAGTCCGCCGGGACTAGAGGACTATGAGCAGTTCTTC.

The chain uses TRBV27 and TRBJ2-7, with D unclear. Trimming took 3 bases from V and 5 from J, leaving 5 bases between them. Germline CDR1 and CDR2: MNHEY and SMNVEV (reference sequence). This CDR3 is 11 amino acids long. CDR3 sequence reads: CASSLGNEQYF. The CDR3 nucleotides read TGTGCCAGCAGTTTGGGGAACGAGCAGTACTTC.

The chain employs TRBV7-2 and TRBJ1-1; 8 nucleotides match TRBD1. The germline V gene encodes CDR1 SGHTA and CDR2 FQGNSA. The trim removed 2 bases at V and 5 bases at J, leaving 7 bases unmatched. There are 15 residues in the CDR3. CDR3 sequence (DNA): TGTGCCAGCAGCTTATTGGGTACAGGGGGGACTGAAGCTTTCTTT. This sequence encodes CASSLLGTGGTEAFF. The complete variable domain, with remaining parts taken from reference TRBV7-2 and TRBJ1-1, reads GAGVSQSPSNKVTEKGKDVELRCDPISGHTALYWYRQSLGQGLEFLIYFQGNSAPDKSGLPSDRFSAERTGGSVSTLTIQRTQQEDSAVYLCASSLLGTGGTEAFFGQGTRLTVV.

The genes are TRBV6-4 and TRBJ1-5; D gene uncertain. Germline CDR1 reads MRHNA; CDR2 reads SNTAGT. V was trimmed by 2 bases and J by 3 bases, leaving 5 bases between them. The CDR3 has 13 residues. The CDR3 protein is CASSDRVNQPQHF. The DNA of the CDR3 is TGTGCCAGCAGTGACAGGGTCAATCAGCCCCAGCATTTT.

This sequence joins TRBV6-5 and TRBJ2-7; D might be TRBD1 or TRBD2, each matching 6 bases. V lost 5 bases to trimming and J lost 7 bases, with 21 bases between them. The germline gives CDR1 MNHEY, CDR2 SVGAGI. The CDR3 is made up of 15 amino acids. This CDR3 is CASSPSSAWGHEQYF. DNA of the CDR3: TGTGCCAGCAGTCCATCTAGCGCCTGGGGGCATGAGCAGTACTTC.

The chain employs TRBV7-2 and TRBJ2-7; no clear D gene. Germline assignment: CDR1 SGHTA and CDR2 FQGNSA. Trimming stripped 5 bases from V and 2 bases from J, with 13 bases between. This CDR3 comprises 14 residues. The CDR3 nucleotides are TGTGCCAGCAGCATCTCGGACGGACCCTACGAGCAGTACTTC. It translates to CASSISDGPYEQYF.

Only a few counts were recorded for this clone. The chain's CDR3 is CAISESDSSYEQYF. The CDR3 region has the DNA TGTGCCATCAGTGAGTCGGACAGCTCCTACGAGCAGTACTTC. This chain uses TRBV10-3 with TRBJ2-7; D might be TRBD1 (6 bases). Germline CDR1 ENHRY, CDR2 SYGVKD. V lost 0 bases and J lost 0, with 6 bases in between. The CDR3 is made up of 14 amino acids.

This clone has only one observation. This chain links TRBV19 with TRBJ1-5; 7 bases map to TRBD1. With 5 bases clipped from V and 1 base from J, the junction kept 8 bases outside the gene matches. Germline V gene sequence: CDR1 LNHDA, CDR2 SQIVND (reference sequence). This CDR3 spans 16 amino acids. The CDR3 loop reads CASSVQGIVSNQPQHF. In DNA form, the CDR3 reads TGTGCCAGTAGTGTACAGGGGATCGTAAGCAATCAGCCCCAGCATTTT.

The rearrangement joins TRBV5-6 to TRBJ1-2; tentative D call: TRBD1 (5 bases). CDR3 length: 12 amino acids. The germline gives CDR1 SGHDT, CDR2 YYEEEE. With 6 bases removed from V and 7 bases from J, the gap between germline ends came to 13 bases. CDR3 in amino acids: CASTTGGVGYTF. CDR3 sequence (DNA): TGTGCCAGCACCACAGGAGGTGTTGGCTACACCTTC.

The rearrangement uses TRBV28 and TRBJ2-7, with D unclear. The CDR3 totals 13 residues. Germline loops: CDR1 MDHEN, CDR2 SYDVKM. The germline V and J ends were trimmed by 5 bases and 6 bases, with 14 bases remaining between them. CDR3 nucleotide sequence: TGTGCCAGCAGTCTCTCCTTTAACGGCGAGCAGTACTTC. Amino acids: CASSLSFNGEQYF.